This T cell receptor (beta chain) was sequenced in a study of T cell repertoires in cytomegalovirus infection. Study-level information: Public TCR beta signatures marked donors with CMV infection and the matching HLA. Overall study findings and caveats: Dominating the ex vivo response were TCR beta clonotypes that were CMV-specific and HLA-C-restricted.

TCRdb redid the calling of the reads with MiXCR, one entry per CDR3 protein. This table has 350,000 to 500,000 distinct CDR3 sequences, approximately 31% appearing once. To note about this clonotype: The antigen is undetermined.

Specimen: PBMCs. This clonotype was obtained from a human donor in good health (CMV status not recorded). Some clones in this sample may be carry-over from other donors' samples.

CDR3 residues: CASGAETNYGYTF. The CDR3 DNA is TGTGCCTCGGGGGCCGAAACTAACTATGGCTACACCTTC. This chain connects TRBV28 to TRBJ1-2, with a possible D match to TRBD1 (6 bases). The germline CDR1 and CDR2 sequences are MDHEN and SYDVKM. CDR3 length: 13 residues. Trimming removed 11 bases at V and 0 bases at J, with 13 bases between.